This T cell receptor (beta chain) appears in the sequencing data of a study of blood T cell repertoires in COVID-19. Whole-study context: Sites across the United States, Italy and Spain contributed samples from acute and convalescent COVID-19.

The CDR3 length is 14 residues. CDR1 and CDR2 from the germline V gene are MDHEN and SYDVKM. V gave up 5 bases and J gave up 7 bases, with 15 bases separating them. Per the original methods: How many nucleated cells were present was estimated from reference gene primer amplification. Only in-frame clones appear in the TCRdb table, and some are missing; sequencing was by immunoSEQ multiplex PCR. V, J and clone size are those of that table, while D and trimming were read from the DNA. Here the sample spans 200,000 to 250,000 clones, about 91% being singletons. The rearrangement uses TRBV28 and TRBJ2-4; tentatively, D is TRBD2 (6 bases). This receptor was obtained from a man under 40 with acute or convalescent COVID-19. Sequenced sample: peripheral blood. The CDR3 bases are TGTGCCAGCAGTGTAAGCGGAGGAGGGAACATTCAGTACTTC. Protein sequence: CASSVSGGGNIQYF.